This TCR beta chain appears in the sequencing data of a study of blood T cell repertoires in COVID-19. Germline V gene lookup returns CDR1 KGHSH and CDR2 LQKENI. CDR3 size: 16 residues. V shed 3 bases, J shed 7 bases, and the junction held 10 bases outside the gene matches. Profiling relied on immunoSEQ multiplex PCR, and the TCRdb table lists in-frame clones only, not all of them. The table lists about 210,000 clones, roughly 94% of them singletons. Sequenced material: peripheral blood. The TCR comes from a man under 40 with acute or convalescent COVID-19. This chain joins TRBV18 and TRBJ2-1; 9 bases map to TRBD1. The CDR3 sequence is CASSPDRGGTGNEQFF. CDR3 nucleotides: TGTGCCAGCTCACCGGACAGGGGCGGTACCGGTAATGAGCAGTTCTTC.